The clone carrying this TCR beta chain was recorded once. What it binds is unknown. Clones were sequenced by immunoSEQ multiplex PCR, and TCRdb holds only the in-frame ones, with some missing. The sample contains about 45,000 clones, roughly 90% of which appear only once. The data were obtained in a study of OX40 agonist ivuxolimab in advanced cancers. Overall study: Mean age 60 years, range about 20 to 85; nearly 85% male.

Patients were ineligible given autoimmune disease history or systemic immunosuppression. Cycle 7 day 1, cycle 4 day 1, and baseline were the timepoints at which blood was sampled. Germline assignment: CDR1 LNHNV and CDR2 YYDKDF (reference sequence). This CDR3 is 13 amino acids long. Between the trimmed V and J ends, which lost 5 bases and 2 bases, there was a span of 10 bases. Whole-study results and caveats: Some patients who did not respond also had low normalized T-cell clonal expansion.

The sequencing used CD4+ or CD8+ T cells sorted from blood, collected in a trial of the OX40 agonist ivuxolimab. The chain combines TRBV15 with TRBJ2-7; D is ambiguous. The receptor was derived from an adult with an advanced solid tumor such as melanoma, head and neck, liver or kidney cancer. The CDR3 DNA is TGTGCCACCAGCGGGATCGACGCCTACGAGCAGTACTTC. Translating gives CATSGIDAYEQYF. The full variable domain, its missing parts supplied by reference TRBV15 and TRBJ2-7, is DAMVIQNPRYQVTQFGKPVTLSCSQTLNHNVMYWYQQKSSQAPKLLFHYYDKDFNNEADTPDNFQSRRPNTSFCFLDIRSPGLGDTAMYLCATSGIDAYEQYFGPGTRLTVT.